This T cell receptor beta chain was recorded in a study of T cells in Graves' hyperthyroidism and ophthalmopathy. Study as a whole: Before any treatment, at initial diagnosis, peripheral blood was collected. Study results and caveats: Most thyroid clonotypes expanded above 0.001 were also detected in blood.

Patients affected by ophthalmopathy presented a Clinical Activity Score of at least 3, a NOSPECS grade of at least 4, and disease duration below 3 months. This clonotype was found many times. Its antigen is not identified. Researchers took RNA transcripts and amplified the TCR beta CDR3 regions from them. The HTBI primer set drove a first-round RT-PCR of the TCR CDR3. One entry per CDR3 protein results from TCRdb running MiXCR on the multiplex PCR reads. This sample has about 410,000 distinct CDR3 sequences, with roughly 15% found just once. With 5 bases clipped from V and 2 bases from J, the junction kept 5 bases outside the gene matches. Germline assignment: CDR1 LNHDA and CDR2 SQIVND (reference sequence). This CDR3 has 14 residues.

This chain joins TRBV19 and TRBJ2-7; TRBD1 aligns across 8 bases. Sample: blood. This sequence originates from a young man with Graves' ophthalmopathy. The DNA for the CDR3 is TGTGCCAGTAGTGGGGGGACAGGACCCTACGAGCAGTACTTC. Protein sequence: CASSGGTGPYEQYF.